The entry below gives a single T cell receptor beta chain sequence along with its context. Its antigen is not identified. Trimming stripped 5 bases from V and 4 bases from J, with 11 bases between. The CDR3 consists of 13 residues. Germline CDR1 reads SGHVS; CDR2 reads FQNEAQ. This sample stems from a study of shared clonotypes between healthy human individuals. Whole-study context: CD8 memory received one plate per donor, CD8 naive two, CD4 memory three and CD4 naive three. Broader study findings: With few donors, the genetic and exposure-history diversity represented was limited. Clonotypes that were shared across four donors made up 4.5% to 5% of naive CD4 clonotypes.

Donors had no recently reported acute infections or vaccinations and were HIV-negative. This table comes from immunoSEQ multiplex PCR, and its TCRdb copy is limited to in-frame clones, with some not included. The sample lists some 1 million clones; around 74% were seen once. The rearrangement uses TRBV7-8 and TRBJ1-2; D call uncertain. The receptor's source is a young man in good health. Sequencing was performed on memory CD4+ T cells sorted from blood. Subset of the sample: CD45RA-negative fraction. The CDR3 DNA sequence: TGTGCCAGCAGCCCCGGGATGGCCTATGGCTACACCTTC. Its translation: CASSPGMAYGYTF.